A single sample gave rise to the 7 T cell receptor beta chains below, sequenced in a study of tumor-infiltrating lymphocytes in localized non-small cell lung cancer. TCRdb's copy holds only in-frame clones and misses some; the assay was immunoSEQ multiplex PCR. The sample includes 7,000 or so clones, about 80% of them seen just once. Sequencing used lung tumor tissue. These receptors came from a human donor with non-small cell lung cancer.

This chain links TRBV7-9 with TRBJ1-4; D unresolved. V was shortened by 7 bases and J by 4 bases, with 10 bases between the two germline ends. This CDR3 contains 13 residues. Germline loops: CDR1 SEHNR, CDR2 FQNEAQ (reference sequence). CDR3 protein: CASNSGVNEKLFF. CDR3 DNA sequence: TGTGCCAGCAACTCGGGAGTTAATGAAAAACTGTTTTTT.

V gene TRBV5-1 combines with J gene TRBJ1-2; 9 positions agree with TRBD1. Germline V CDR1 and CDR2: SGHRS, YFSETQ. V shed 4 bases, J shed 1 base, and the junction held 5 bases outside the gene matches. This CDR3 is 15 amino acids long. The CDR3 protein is CASSIGQGHNYGYTF. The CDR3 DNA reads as TGCGCCAGCAGCATAGGACAGGGGCATAACTATGGCTACACCTTC.

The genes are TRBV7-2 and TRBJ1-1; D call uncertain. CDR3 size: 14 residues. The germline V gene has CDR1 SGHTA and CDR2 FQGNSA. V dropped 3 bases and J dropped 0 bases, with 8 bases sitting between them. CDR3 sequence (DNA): TGTGCCAGCAGCTTTCGGGTTATGAACACTGAAGCTTTCTTT. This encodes CASSFRVMNTEAFF.

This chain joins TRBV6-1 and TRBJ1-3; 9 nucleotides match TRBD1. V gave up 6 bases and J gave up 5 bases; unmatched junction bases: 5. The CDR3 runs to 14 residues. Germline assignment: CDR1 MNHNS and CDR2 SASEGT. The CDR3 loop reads CASSLDRGRNTIYF. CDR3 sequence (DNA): TGTGCCAGCAGCCTGGACAGGGGAAGAAACACCATATATTTT.

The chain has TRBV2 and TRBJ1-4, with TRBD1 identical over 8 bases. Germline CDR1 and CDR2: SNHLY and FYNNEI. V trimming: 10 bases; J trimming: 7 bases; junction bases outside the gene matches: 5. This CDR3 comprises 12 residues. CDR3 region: CATGQGGEKLFF. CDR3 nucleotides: TGTGCCACTGGACAGGGAGGTGAAAAACTGTTTTTT.

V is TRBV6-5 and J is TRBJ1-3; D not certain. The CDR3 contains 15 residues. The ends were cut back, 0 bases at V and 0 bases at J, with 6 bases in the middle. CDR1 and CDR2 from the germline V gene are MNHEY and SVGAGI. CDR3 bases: TGTGCCAGCAGTTACTCCGTCGTCTCTGGAAACACCATATATTTT. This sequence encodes CASSYSVVSGNTIYF.

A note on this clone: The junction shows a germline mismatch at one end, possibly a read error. CDR3 nucleotide sequence: TGTGCCAGTAGTTTGATGCGTGGCCACGACACCGGGGAGCTGTTTTTT. Translated, it gives CASSLMRGHDTGELFF. V is TRBV28 and J is TRBJ2-2, with D unclear. The CDR3 spans 16 residues. Germline values: CDR1 MDHEN, CDR2 SYDVKM.